The present T cell receptor beta chain was sequenced within a study of T cell responses to AZD1222 COVID-19 vaccine (dated by TCRdb to the early 2020s). Background for the entire study: AZD1222 recipients whose second dose came at about 4 weeks and those whose second dose came at about 12 weeks were combined into one group, since spike-specific TCR depth and breadth did not differ between the two schedules. Trial participants were enrolled by age into 18-55, 56-69 and 70-plus year subgroups, with 148, 28 and 57 TCR-sequenced participants respectively. TCR sequencing covered some 240 trial participants: 200 to 210 given two doses of AZD1222 and around 25 given two doses of MenACWY control vaccine.

The CDR3 regions of human TCRbeta chains were analyzed by immunosequencing. Per the authors' processing: TCRs in the repertoires were compared against a reference library of SARS-CoV-2-specific TCRs that had been generated with the MIRA antigen-specificity platform. Breadth was defined as the fraction of unique TCRs that were SARS-CoV-2-associated. Depth was defined as the fraction of total T cells that were SARS-CoV-2-associated. Each spike-specific TCR was assigned to its reactive spike region and to a CD4 or CD8 class using the MIRA data. Log10-transformed breadth and depth values were compared by one-way ANOVA with Sidak's multiple comparisons tests. TCRdb provides this immuneACCESS table in a form limited to in-frame rearrangements. Some clones are lacking; in checked studies, under half of them reflect an unresolved V gene, and why the rest are absent is not known. V, J and clone size are taken as reported in that table, and D and trimming were inferred from the DNA itself. Here the sample has 200,000 or so clones; 70% to 90% occur a single time. In total, the top ten clones hold 5% to 7.5% of the sample.

Overall results and qualifications from the work: Because no day 14 peak-response samples were available, the repertoires could be characterized only after the peak T cell response. Participants were mostly white British, with more females than males. The authors suggested clonal diversity may have been underestimated. Nearly half of unique spike-specific TCRs reportedly recognized epitopes outside regions mutated in the B.1.351 and B.1.1.7 variants. Only five to seven AZD1222 recipients were SARS-CoV-2 seropositive at baseline, limiting conclusions about previously exposed vaccinees. The 56-69-year group was small, and its depth increase did not reach significance, likely because of low power. Vaccine-associated CD4 TCRs spanned the whole spike protein, with dominant responses in regions 160-218 and 743-854. After two AZD1222 doses, spike-specific TCR breadth and depth were significantly higher than at day 0 and than in MenACWY recipients.

Sample time point, as interpreted from the label and publication: baseline before first vaccination. Samples from vaccinated people were obtained from the UK trials COV001 and COV002, which included a single-blind randomized controlled phase 2/3 trial of AZD1222 (ChAdOx1 nCoV-19) in healthy adults. Trial participant PBMC samples were collected at day 0 and day 28 after the second dose for TCRbeta chain sequencing. In the germline V gene (reference sequence), CDR1 corresponds to SEHNR and CDR2 to FQNEAQ. At the junction V is shortened by 6 bases and J by 6 bases, with 9 bases in between. There are 12 amino acids in the CDR3, from cysteine to phenylalanine inclusive. Of the read, only the CDR3 DNA is kept; its 36 bases are in frame from base 1. On this clone itself: No antigen is known for it. One base away there is no much larger clone; base qualities are not given.

Specimen: peripheral blood, collected on day 0 of AZD1222 vaccination. The sequence derives from an adult in good health. Rearrangement joined TRBV7-9 to TRBJ2-1; TRBD2 is a possible D gene, resting on 6 matching bases. The DNA sequence follows: TGTGCCAGCAGACATAGCGGCAATGAGCAGTTCTTC. Its amino acids are CASRHSGNEQFF.